Sequencing of this TCR beta chain was carried out in a study of Graves' ophthalmopathy and Graves' hyperthyroidism. Study details: The collection of peripheral blood took place at initial diagnosis, before any treatment.

Study results and caveats: Distinction of ophthalmopathy from stable hyperthyroidism by a 13-signature model reached almost 90% sensitivity and approximately 81% specificity.

TCR beta CDR3 regions were amplified from RNA transcripts. The first round was an RT-PCR with HTBI primers, and the second round was a multiplex PCR. TCRdb analysed the multiplex PCR reads with MiXCR anew, one entry per CDR3 protein. The sample consists of about 700,000 distinct CDR3 sequences, about two fifths of them appearing once. Details on this clonotype: Antigen: not known.

An approximately 10 ml volume of fresh peripheral blood provided the PBMCs. The source material was peripheral blood. This clonotype was sampled from an adult man with Graves' ophthalmopathy.

The CDR3 nucleotides read TGCAGCAGTTACAGCAGGGAACACACTGAAGCTTTCTTT. This translates into CSSYSREHTEAFF. The chain recombines TRBV29-1 with TRBJ1-1; a possible D gene is TRBD1 (5 bases). This CDR3 is 13 amino acids long. Germline V gene lookup returns CDR1 SQVTM and CDR2 ANQGSEA. Trimming shortened V by 8 bases and J by 3 bases, and 16 bases separated the two germline ends.